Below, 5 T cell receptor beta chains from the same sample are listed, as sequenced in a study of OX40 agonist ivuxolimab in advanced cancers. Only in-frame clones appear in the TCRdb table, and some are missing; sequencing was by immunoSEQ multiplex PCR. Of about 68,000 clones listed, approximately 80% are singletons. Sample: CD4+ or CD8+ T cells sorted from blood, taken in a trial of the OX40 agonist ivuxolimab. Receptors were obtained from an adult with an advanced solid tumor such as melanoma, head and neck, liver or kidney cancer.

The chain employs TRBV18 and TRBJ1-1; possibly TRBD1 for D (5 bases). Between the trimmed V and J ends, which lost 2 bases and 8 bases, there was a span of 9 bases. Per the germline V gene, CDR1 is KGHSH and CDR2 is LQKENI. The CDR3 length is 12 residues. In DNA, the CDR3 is TGTGCCAGCTCACCAAGCGACAGAGAAGCTTTCTTT. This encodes CASSPSDREAFF. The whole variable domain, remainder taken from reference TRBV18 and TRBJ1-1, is NAGVMQNPRHLVRRRGQEARLRCSPMKGHSHVYWYRQLPEEGLKFMVYLQKENIIDESGMPKERFSAEFPKEGPSILRIQQVVRGDSAAYFCASSPSDREAFFGQGTRLTVV.

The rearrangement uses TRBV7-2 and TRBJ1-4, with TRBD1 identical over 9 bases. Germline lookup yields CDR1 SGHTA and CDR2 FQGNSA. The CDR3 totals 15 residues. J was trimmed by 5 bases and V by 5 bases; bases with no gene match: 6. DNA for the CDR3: TGTGCCAGCAGCCCCCGACAGGGGGAGAATGAAAAACTGTTTTTT. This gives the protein CASSPRQGENEKLFF.

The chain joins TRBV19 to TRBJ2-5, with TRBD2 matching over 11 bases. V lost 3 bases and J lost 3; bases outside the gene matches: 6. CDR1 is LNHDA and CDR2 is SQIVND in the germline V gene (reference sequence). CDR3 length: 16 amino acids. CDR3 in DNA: TGTGCCAGTAGTATTGGGCGACTAGCGGGGAAAGAGACCCAGTACTTC. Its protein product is CASSIGRLAGKETQYF.

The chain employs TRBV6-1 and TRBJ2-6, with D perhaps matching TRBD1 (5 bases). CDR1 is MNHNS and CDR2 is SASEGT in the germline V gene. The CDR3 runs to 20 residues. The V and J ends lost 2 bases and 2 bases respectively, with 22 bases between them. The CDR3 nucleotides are TGTGCCAGCAGTGAACCGACAGCTCTTAGGGGTATTCCTGGGGCCAACGTCCTGACTTTC. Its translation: CASSEPTALRGIPGANVLTF.

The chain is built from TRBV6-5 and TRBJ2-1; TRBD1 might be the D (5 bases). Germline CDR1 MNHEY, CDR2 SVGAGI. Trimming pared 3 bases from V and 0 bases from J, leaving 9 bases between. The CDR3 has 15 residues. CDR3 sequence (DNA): TGTGCCAGCAGTTATGACAGAAGCTCCTACAATGAGCAGTTCTTC. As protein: CASSYDRSSYNEQFF.